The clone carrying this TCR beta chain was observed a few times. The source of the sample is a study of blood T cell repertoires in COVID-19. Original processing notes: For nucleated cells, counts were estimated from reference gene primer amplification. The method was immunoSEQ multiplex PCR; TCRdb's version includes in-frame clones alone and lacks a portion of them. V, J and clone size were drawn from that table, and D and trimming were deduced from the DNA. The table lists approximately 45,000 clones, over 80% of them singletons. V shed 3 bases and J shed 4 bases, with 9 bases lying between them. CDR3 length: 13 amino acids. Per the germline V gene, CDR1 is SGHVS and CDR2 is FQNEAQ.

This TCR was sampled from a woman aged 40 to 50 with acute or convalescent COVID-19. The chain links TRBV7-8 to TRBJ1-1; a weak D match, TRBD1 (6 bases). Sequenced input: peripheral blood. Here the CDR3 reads CASSFAGATEAFF. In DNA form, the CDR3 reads TGTGCCAGCAGCTTCGCGGGGGCCACTGAAGCTTTCTTT.